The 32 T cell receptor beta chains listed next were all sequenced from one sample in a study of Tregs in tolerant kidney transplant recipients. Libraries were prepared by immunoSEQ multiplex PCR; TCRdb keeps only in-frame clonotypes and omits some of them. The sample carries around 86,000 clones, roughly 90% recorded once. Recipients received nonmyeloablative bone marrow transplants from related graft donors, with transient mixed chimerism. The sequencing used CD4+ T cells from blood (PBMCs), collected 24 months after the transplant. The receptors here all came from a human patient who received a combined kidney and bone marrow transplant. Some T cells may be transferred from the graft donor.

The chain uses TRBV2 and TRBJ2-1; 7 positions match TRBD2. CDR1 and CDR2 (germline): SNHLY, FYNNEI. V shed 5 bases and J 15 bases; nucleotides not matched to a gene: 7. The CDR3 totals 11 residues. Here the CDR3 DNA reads TGTGCCAGCAGTTTGACTAGCTTCTGGTTCTTC. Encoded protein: CASSLTSFWFF.

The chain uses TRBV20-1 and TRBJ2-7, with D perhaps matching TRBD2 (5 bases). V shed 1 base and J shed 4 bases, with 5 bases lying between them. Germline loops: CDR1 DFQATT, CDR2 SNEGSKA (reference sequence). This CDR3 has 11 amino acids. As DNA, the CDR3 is TGCAGTGCTAGAGGAGGGTACGAGCAGTACTTC. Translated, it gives CSARGGYEQYF.

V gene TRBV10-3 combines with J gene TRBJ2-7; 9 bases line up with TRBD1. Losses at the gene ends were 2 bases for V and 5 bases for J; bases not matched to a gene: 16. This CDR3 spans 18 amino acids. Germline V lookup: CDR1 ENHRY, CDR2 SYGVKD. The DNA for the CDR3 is TGTGCCATCAGTGAGACGAAACCGGTTGGACAGGGGACCCACGAGCAGTACTTC. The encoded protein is CAISETKPVGQGTHEQYF.

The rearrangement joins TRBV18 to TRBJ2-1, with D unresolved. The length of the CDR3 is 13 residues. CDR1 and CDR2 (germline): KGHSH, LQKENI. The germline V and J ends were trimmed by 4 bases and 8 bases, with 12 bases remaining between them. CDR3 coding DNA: TGTGCCAGCTCACACACCTCCTTATATGAGCAGTTCTTC. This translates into CASSHTSLYEQFF.

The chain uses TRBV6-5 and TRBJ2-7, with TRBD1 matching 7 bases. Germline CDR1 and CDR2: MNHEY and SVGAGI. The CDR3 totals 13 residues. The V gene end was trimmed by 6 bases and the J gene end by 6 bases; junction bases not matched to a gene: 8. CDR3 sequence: CASSYRTGGEQYF. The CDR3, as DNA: TGTGCCAGCAGCTATCGGACAGGAGGCGAGCAGTACTTC.

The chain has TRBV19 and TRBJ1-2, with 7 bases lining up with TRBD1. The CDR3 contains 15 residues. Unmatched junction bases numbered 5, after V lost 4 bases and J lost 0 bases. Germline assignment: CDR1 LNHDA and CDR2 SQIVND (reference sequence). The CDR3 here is CASSTRTGANYGYTF. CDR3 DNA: TGTGCCAGTAGTACTCGGACAGGAGCTAACTATGGCTACACCTTC.

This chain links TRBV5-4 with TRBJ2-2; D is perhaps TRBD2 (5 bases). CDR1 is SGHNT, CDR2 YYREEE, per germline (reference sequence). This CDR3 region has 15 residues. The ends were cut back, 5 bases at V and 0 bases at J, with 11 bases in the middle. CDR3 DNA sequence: TGTGCCAGCAGTTCGCGGGCCGCGAACACCGGGGAGCTGTTTTTT. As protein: CASSSRAANTGELFF.

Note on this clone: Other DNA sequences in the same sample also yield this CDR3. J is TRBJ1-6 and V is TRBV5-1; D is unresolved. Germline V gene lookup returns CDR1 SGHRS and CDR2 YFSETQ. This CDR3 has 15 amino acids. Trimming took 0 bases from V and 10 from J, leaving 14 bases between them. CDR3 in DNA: TGCGCCAGCAGCTTGGAGAGGTTTCGGGTATCACCCCTCCACTTT. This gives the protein CASSLERFRVSPLHF.

The CDR3 nucleotides are TGTGCCTGGAGCCTAGCGGGAGGGCTGGCCGAGCAGTACTTC. This encodes CAWSLAGGLAEQYF. The chain joins TRBV30 to TRBJ2-7; 12 bases are shared with TRBD2. Unmatched junction bases numbered 6, after V lost 3 bases and J lost 6 bases. Germline loops: CDR1 GTSNPN, CDR2 SVGIG (reference sequence). The CDR3 has 14 amino acids.

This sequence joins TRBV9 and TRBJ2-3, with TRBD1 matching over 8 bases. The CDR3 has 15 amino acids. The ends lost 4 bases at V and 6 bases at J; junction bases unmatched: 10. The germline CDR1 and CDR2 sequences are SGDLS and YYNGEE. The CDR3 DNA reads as TGTGCCAGCAGCCCCCAGGGGGCTGTATCCGATACGCAGTATTTT. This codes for CASSPQGAVSDTQYF. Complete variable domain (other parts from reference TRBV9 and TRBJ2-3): DSGVTQTPKHLITATGQRVTLRCSPRSGDLSVYWYQQSLDQGLQFLIQYYNGEERAKGNILERFSAQQFPDLHSELNLSSLELGDSALYFCASSPQGAVSDTQYFGPGTRLTVL.

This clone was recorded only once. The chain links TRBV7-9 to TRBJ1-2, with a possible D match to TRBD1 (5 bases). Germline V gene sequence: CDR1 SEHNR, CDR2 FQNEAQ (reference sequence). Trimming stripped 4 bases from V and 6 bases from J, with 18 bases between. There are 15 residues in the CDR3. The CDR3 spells CASSSPQGIPDGYTF. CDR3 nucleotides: TGTGCCAGCAGCTCCCCCCAGGGAATTCCGGATGGCTACACCTTC. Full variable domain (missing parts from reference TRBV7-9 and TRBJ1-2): DTGVSQNPRHKITKRGQNVTFRCDPISEHNRLYWYRQTLGQGPEFLTYFQNEAQLEKSRLLSDRFSAERPKGSFSTLEIQRTEQGDSAMYLCASSSPQGIPDGYTFGSGTRLTVV.

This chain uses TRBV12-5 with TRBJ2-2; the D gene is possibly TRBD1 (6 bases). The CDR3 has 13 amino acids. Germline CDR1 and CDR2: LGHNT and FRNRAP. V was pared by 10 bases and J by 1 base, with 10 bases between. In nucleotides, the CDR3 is TGTGCTACAAACAGGGAGAACACCGGGGAGCTGTTTTTT. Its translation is CATNRENTGELFF.

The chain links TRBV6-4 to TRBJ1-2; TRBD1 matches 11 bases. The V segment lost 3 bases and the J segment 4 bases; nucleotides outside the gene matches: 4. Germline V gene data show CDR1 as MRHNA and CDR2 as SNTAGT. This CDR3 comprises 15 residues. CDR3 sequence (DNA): TGTGCCAGCAGTGAAGGGACAGGGGGGCTCTATGGCTACACCTTC. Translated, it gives CASSEGTGGLYGYTF.

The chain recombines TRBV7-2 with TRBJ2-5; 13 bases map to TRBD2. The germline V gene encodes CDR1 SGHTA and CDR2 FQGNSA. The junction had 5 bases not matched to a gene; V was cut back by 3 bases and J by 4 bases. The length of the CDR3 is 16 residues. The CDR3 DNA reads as TGTGCCAGCAGCTTTGGACTAGCGGGAGTGGGAGAGACCCAGTACTTC. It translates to CASSFGLAGVGETQYF.

The chain's CDR3 is CASSLAPGGENEKLFF. The DNA for the CDR3 is TGCGCCAGCAGCTTGGCCCCGGGGGGTGAGAATGAAAAACTGTTTTTT. The chain links TRBV5-1 to TRBJ1-4, with D possibly TRBD1 on 5 matching bases. Per germline, CDR1 SGHRS and CDR2 YFSETQ. The CDR3 contains 16 residues. Trimming removed 0 bases at V and 5 bases at J, with 14 bases between. The entire variable domain, with the rest obtained from reference TRBV5-1 and TRBJ1-4, is as follows: KAGVTQTPRYLIKTRGQQVTLSCSPISGHRSVSWYQQTPGQGLQFLFEYFSETQRNKGNFPGRFSGRQFSNSRSEMNVSTLELGDSALYLCASSLAPGGENEKLFFGSGTQLSVL.

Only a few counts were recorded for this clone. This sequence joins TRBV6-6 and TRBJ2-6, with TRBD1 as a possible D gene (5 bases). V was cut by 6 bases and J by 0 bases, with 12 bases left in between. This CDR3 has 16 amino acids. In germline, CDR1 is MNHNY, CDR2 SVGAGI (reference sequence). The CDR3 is CASSPHRNSGANVLTF. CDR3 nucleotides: TGTGCCAGCAGCCCTCACAGGAACTCTGGGGCCAACGTCCTGACTTTC.

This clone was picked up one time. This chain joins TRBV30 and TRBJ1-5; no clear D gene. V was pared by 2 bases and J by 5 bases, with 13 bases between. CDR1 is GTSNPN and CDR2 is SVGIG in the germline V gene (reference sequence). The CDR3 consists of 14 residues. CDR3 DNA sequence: TGTGCCTGGAGTCTCGGAGACTCTTATCAGCCCCAGCATTTT. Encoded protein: CAWSLGDSYQPQHF. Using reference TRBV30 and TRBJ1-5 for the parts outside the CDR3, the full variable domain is SQTIHQWPATLVQPVGSPLSLECTVEGTSNPNLYWYRQAAGRGLQLLFYSVGIGQISSEVPQNLSASRPQDRQFILSSKKLLLSDSGFYLCAWSLGDSYQPQHFGDGTRLSIL.

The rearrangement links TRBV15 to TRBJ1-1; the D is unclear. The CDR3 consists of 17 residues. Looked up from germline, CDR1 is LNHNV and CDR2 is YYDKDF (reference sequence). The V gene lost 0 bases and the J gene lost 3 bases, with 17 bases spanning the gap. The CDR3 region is CATSRDGRVWRDTEAFF. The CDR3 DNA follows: TGTGCCACCAGCAGAGATGGGAGGGTATGGCGGGACACTGAAGCTTTCTTT.

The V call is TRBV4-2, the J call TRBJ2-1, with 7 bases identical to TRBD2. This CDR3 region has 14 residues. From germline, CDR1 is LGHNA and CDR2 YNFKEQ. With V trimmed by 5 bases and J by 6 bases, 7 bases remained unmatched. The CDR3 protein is CASSSLGGSNEQFF. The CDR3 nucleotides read TGTGCCAGCAGCTCCCTCGGGGGGTCCAATGAGCAGTTCTTC.

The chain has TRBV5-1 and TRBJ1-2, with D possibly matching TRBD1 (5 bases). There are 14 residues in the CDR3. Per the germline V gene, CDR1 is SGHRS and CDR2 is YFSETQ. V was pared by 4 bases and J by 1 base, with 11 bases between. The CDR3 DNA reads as TGCGCCAGCAGCCTGTCGGGGGGTAACTATGGCTACACCTTC. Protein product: CASSLSGGNYGYTF.

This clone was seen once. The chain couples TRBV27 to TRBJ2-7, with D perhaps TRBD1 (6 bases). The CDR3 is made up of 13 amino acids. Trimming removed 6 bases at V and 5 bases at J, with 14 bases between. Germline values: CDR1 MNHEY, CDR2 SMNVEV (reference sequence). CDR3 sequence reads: CASSYRAFHEQYF. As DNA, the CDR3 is TGTGCCAGCAGCTACAGGGCTTTCCACGAGCAGTACTTC.

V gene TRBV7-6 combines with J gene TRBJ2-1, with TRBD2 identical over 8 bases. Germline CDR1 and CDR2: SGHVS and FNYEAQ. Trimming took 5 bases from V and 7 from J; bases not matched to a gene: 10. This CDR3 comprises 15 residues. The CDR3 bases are TGTGCCAGCAGCCCCCCCGAGCGGGGGAGGAATGAGCAGTTCTTC. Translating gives CASSPPERGRNEQFF.

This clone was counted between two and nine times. CDR3 nucleotides: TGTGCCAGCAGCCAAGAGTGGGCCCGCGGGCAATACTACGAGCAGTACTTC. This encodes CASSQEWARGQYYEQYF. The rearrangement joins TRBV4-2 to TRBJ2-7, with TRBD2 as a possible D gene (5 bases). This CDR3 is built from 17 residues. Per germline, CDR1 LGHNA and CDR2 YNFKEQ. The ends were cut back, 0 bases at V and 3 bases at J, with 18 bases in the middle.

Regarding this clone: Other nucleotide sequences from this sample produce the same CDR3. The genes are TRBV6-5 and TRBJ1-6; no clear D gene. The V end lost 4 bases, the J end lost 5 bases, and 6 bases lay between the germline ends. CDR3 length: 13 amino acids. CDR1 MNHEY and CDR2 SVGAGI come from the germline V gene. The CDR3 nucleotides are TGTGCCAGCAGTTCGGGGAATAATTCACCCCTCCACTTT. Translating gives CASSSGNNSPLHF.

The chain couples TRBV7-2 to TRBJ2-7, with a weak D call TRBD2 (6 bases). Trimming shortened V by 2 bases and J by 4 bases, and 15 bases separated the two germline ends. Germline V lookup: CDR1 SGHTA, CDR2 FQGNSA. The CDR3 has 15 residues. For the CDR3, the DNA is TGTGCCAGCAGCTTATTGGCGGGACCCTTGTACGAGCAGTACTTC. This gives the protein CASSLLAGPLYEQYF.

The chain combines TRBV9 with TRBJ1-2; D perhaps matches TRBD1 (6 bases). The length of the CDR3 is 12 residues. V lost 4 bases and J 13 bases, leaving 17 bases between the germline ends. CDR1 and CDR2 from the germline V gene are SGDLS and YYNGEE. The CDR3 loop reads CASSTTTGSCTF. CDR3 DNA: TGTGCCAGCAGCACCACCACAGGGAGTTGCACCTTC.

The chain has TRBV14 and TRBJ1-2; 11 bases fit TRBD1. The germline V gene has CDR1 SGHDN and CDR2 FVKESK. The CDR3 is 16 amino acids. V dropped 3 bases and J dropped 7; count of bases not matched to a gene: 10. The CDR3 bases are TGTGCCAGCAGCCATGCTACCGGGACAGGGGGGGCTGGCTACACCTTC. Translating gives CASSHATGTGGAGYTF.

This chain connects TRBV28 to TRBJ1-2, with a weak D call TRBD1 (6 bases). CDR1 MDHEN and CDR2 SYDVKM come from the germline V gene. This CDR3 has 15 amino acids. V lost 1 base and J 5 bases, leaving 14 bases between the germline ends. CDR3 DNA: TGTGCCAGCAGTTTATCGTATTTGGGGGCGTATGGCTACACCTTC. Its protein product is CASSLSYLGAYGYTF.

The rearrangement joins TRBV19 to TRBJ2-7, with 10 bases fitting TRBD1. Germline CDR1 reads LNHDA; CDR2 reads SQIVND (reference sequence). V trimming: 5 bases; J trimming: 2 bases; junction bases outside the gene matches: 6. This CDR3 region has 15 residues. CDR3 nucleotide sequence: TGTGCCAGTAGTTTCGGGGACAGGGGAGCCTACGAGCAGTACTTC. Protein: CASSFGDRGAYEQYF.

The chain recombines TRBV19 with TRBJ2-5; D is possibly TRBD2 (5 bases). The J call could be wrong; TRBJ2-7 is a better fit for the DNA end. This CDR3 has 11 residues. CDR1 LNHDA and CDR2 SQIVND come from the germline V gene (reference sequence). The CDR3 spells CASGLHYEQYF. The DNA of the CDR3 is TGTGCCAGTGGACTCCACTACGAGCAGTACTTC.

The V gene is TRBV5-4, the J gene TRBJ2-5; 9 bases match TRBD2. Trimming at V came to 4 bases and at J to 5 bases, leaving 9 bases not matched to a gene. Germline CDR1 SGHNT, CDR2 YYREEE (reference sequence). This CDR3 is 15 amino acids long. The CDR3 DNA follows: TGTGCCAGCAGCCTAGTTAGCGGGAGTGGGGAGACCCAGTACTTC. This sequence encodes CASSLVSGSGETQYF.

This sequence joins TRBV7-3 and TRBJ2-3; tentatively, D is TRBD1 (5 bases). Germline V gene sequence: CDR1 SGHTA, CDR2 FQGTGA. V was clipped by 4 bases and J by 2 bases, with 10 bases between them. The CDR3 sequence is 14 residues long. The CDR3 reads CASSSRVFTDTQYF. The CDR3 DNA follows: TGTGCCAGCAGCTCCAGGGTGTTCACAGATACGCAGTATTTT. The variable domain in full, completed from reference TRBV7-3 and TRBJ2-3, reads GAGVSQTPSNKVTEKGKYVELRCDPISGHTALYWYRQSLGQGPEFLIYFQGTGAADDSGLPNDRFFAVRPEGSVSTLKIQRTERGDSAVYLCASSSRVFTDTQYFGPGTRLTVL.